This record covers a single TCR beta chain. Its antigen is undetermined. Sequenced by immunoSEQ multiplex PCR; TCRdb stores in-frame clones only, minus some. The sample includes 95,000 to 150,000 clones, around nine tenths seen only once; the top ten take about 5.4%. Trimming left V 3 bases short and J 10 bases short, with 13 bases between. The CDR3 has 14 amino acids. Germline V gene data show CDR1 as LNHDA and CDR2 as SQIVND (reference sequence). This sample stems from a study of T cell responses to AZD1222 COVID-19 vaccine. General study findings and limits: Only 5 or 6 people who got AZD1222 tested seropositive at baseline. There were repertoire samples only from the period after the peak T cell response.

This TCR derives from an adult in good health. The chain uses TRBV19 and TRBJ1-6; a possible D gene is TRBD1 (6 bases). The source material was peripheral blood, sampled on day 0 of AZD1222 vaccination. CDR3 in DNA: TGTGCCAGTAGTATTGAGGCAGGGGAGTCACCCCTCCACTTT. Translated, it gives CASSIEAGESPLHF.